The 15 T cell receptor beta chains presented below share a single source sample, sequenced in a study of monozygotic twins with inflammatory bowel disease. TCRdb reanalyzed the 5' RACE reads and collapses them to one entry per CDR3 protein, without DNA. The sample holds approximately 400,000 distinct CDR3 sequences. The sample taken for sequencing was blood. These receptors originate from a human donor with ulcerative colitis or Crohn's disease, or a healthy co-twin of an affected twin (not recorded which).

The chain recombines TRBV29-1 with TRBJ2-2; TCRdb's D gene call, TRBD1, goes unchecked for lack of DNA. Germline CDR1 is SQVTM and CDR2 is ANQGSEA. The CDR3 contains 15 residues. The CDR3: CSVDGGPGVGGELFF.

The V call is TRBV10-3, the J call TRBJ2-3; TCRdb indicates TRBD2, and absent DNA this call remains unverified. Looked up from germline, CDR1 is ENHRY and CDR2 is SYGVKD. The CDR3 consists of 18 residues. CDR3 sequence reads: CAISSLAGITTSTDTQYF.

J is TRBJ2-2 and V is TRBV5-1; the TCRdb call, TRBD1, lacks DNA for checking. Germline V CDR1 and CDR2: SGHRS, YFSETQ. CDR3 length: 14 amino acids. The CDR3 reads CASFTGFDTGELFF.

V usage is TRBV20-1 and J usage is TRBJ1-2. CDR3 length equals 12 residues. Germline CDR1 DFQATT, CDR2 SNEGSKA (reference sequence). The CDR3 loop is CSARDHGFGYTF.

This rearrangement joins TRBV24-1 to TRBJ2-2; TCRdb picks TRBD1, but there is no DNA to check that call. In germline, CDR1 is KGHDR, CDR2 SFDVKD. The CDR3 spans 14 residues. CDR3 loop: CATSDPRGTGELFF.

The V gene is TRBV7-2, the J gene TRBJ1-2. This CDR3 spans 13 amino acids. Germline CDR1 and CDR2: SGHTA and FQGNSA. The CDR3 is CASRRTVDYGYTF.

The chain links TRBV12-3 or TRBV12-4 to TRBJ1-2; TCRdb selects TRBD1, and the lack of DNA leaves this call unchecked. CDR3 length: 16 amino acids. Here the CDR3 reads CASSPPWAQGTYGYTF.

The chain has TRBV25-1 and TRBJ2-7; the D call from TCRdb, TRBD1, cannot be confirmed without DNA. There are 14 residues in the CDR3. Per germline, CDR1 MGHDK and CDR2 SYGVNS. CDR3: CARSEHRTGVEQYF.

The chain has TRBV2 and TRBJ1-4. The CDR3 totals 13 residues. Per germline, CDR1 SNHLY and CDR2 FYNNEI. CDR3 protein: CASRAGPGEKLFF.

The V call is TRBV20-1, the J call TRBJ1-1. The germline gives CDR1 DFQATT, CDR2 SNEGSKA (reference sequence). The CDR3 is 16 amino acids. The CDR3: CSAYPPGPLPNTEAFF.

This chain uses TRBV20-1 with TRBJ2-7; with no DNA, the TCRdb D assignment of TRBD1 cannot be verified. The CDR3 extends over 14 amino acids. Per the germline V gene, CDR1 is DFQATT and CDR2 is SNEGSKA (reference sequence). CDR3 sequence reads: CSARAATGRLEQYF.

This chain's CDR3 is CATSEFRAETQYF. V gene TRBV24-1 combines with J gene TRBJ2-5; TCRdb designates TRBD1, a call that cannot be tested without DNA. The CDR3 runs 13 residues. Germline V gene sequence: CDR1 KGHDR, CDR2 SFDVKD.

V and J are TRBV5-1 and TRBJ2-5; the D call of TRBD1 rests on TCRdb alone, since no DNA is present to check it. The CDR3 runs to 13 residues. In germline, CDR1 is SGHRS, CDR2 YFSETQ. This CDR3 is CASRGTFQETQYF.

The V and J genes are TRBV21-1 and TRBJ2-3; the TCRdb D gene call, TRBD1, has no DNA to confirm it. TRBV21-1 is a recognized pseudogene. The CDR3 is 15 residues long. The CDR3 spells CASRGRDRGTDTQYF.

V and J are TRBV6-1 and TRBJ1-2; the D gene TCRdb calls, TRBD1, cannot be checked with no DNA. CDR1 and CDR2 (germline): MNHNS, SASEGT. The CDR3 has 14 residues. This CDR3 reads CASTWDGASYGYTF.